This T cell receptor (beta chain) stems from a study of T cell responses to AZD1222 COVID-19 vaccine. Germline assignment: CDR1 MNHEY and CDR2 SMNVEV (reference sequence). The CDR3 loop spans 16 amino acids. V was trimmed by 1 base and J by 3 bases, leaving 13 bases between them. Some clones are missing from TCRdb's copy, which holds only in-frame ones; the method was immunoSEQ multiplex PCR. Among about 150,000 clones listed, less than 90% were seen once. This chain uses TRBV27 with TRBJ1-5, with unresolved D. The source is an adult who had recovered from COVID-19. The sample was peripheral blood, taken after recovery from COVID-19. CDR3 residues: CASSLFSLDINQPQHF. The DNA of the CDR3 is TGTGCCAGCAGTTTATTTAGTTTAGATATCAATCAGCCCCAGCATTTT.